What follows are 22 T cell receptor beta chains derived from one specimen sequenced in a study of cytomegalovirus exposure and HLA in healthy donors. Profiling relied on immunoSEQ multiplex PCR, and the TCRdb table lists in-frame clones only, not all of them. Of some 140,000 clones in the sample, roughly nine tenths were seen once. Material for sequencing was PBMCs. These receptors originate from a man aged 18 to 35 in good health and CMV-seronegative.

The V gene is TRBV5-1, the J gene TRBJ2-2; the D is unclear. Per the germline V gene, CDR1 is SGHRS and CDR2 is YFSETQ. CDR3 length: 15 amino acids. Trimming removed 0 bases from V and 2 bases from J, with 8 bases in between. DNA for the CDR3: TGCGCCAGCAGCTTGGCAACTTTTAACACCGGGGAGCTGTTTTTT. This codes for CASSLATFNTGELFF.

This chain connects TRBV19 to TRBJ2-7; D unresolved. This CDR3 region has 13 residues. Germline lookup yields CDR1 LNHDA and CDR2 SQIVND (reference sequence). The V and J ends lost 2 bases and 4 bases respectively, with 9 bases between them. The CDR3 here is CASSITSEYEQYF. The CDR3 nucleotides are TGTGCCAGTAGTATAACTTCTGAGTACGAGCAGTACTTC. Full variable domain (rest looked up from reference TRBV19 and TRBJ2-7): DGGITQSPKYLFRKEGQNVTLSCEQNLNHDAMYWYRQDPGQGLRLIYYSQIVNDFQKGDIAEGYSVSREKKESFPLTVTSAQKNPTAFYLCASSITSEYEQYFGPGTRLTVT.

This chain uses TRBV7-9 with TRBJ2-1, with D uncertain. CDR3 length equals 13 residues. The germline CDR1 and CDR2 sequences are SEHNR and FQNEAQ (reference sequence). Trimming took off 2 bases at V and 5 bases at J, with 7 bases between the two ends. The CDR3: CASSLSSDNEQFF. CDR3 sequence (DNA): TGTGCCAGCAGCTTATCCTCAGACAATGAGCAGTTCTTC.

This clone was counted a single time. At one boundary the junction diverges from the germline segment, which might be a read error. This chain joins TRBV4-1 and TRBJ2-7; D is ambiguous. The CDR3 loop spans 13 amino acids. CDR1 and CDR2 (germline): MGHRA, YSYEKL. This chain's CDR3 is CASSHPPSFEQYF. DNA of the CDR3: TGCGCCAGCAGCCACCCCCCGTCCTTCGAGCAGTACTTC.

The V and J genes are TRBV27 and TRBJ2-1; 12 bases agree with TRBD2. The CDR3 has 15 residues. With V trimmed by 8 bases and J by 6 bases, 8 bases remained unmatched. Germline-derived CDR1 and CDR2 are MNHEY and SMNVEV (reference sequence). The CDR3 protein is CASSNTGLAGNEQFF. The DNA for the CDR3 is TGTGCCAGCTCAAATACGGGACTAGCGGGCAATGAGCAGTTCTTC.

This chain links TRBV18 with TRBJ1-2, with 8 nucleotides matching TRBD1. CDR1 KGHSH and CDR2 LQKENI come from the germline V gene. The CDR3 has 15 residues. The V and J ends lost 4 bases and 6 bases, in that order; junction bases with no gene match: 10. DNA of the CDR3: TGTGCCAGCTCACTCCCCCGTTGGACAGGGAATGGCTACACCTTC. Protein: CASSLPRWTGNGYTF.

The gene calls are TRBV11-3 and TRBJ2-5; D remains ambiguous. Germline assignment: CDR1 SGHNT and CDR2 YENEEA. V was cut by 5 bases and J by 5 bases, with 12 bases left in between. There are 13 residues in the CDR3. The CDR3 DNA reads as TGTGCCAGCAGCGGAGACGGTGAGGAGACCCAGTACTTC. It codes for CASSGDGEETQYF.

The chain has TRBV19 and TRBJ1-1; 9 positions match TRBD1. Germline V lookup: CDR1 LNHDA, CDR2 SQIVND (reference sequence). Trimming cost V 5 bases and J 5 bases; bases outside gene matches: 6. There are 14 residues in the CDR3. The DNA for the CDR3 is TGTGCCAGTAGTCTCCCGACAGGGGGAACTGAAGCTTTCTTT. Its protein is CASSLPTGGTEAFF.

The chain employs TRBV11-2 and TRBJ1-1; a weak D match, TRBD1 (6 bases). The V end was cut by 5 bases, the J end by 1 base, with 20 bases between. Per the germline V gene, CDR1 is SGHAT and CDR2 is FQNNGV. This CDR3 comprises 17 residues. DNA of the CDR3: TGTGCCAGCAGCGTAGTCAGGGGCCGGGTGAGGAACACTGAAGCTTTCTTT. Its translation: CASSVVRGRVRNTEAFF.

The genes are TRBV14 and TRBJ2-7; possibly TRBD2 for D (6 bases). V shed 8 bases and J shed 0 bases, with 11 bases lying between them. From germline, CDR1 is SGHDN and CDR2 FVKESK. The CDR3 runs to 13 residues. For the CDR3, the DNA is TGTGCCAGCGCCCGCGGGATCTCCTACGAGCAGTACTTC. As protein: CASARGISYEQYF.

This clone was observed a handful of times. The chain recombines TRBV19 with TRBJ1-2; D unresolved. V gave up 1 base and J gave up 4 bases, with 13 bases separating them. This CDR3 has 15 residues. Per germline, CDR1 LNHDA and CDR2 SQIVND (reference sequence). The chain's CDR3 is CASSIGWSPAYGYTF. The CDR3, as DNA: TGTGCCAGTAGTATAGGTTGGAGCCCTGCCTATGGCTACACCTTC.

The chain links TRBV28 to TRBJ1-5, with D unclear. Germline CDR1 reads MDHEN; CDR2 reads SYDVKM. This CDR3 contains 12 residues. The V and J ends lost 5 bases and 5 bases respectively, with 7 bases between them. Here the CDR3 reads CASSQVHQPQHF. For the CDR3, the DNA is TGTGCCAGCAGTCAGGTCCATCAGCCCCAGCATTTT.

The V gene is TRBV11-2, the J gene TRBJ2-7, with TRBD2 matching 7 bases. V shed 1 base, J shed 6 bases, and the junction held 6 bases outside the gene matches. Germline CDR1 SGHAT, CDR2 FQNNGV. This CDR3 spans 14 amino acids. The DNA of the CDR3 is TGTGCCAGCAGCTTAGGACCTACGGGGGGCGAGCAGTACTTC. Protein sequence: CASSLGPTGGEQYF.

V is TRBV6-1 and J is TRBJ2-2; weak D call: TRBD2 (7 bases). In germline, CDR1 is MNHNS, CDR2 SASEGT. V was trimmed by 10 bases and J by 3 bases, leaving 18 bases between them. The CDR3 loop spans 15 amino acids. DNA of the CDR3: TGTGCCACTAAAGGGGGGGCCCCGTACACCGGGGAGCTGTTTTTT. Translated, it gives CATKGGAPYTGELFF.

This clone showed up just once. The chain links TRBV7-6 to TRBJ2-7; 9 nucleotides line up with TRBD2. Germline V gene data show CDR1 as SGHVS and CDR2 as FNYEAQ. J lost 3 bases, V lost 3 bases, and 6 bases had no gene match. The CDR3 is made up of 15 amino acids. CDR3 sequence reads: CASSFRRGGLYEQYF. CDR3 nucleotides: TGTGCCAGCAGCTTTAGGCGGGGGGGCCTCTACGAGCAGTACTTC.

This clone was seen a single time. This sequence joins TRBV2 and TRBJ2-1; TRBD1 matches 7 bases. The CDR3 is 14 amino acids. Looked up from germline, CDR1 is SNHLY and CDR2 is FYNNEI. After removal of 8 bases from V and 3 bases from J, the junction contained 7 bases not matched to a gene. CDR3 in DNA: TGTGCCAGCGTTCGGGACAGATTCTACAATGAGCAGTTCTTC. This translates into CASVRDRFYNEQFF. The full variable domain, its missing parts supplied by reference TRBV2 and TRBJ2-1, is EPEVTQTPSHQVTQMGQEVILRCVPISNHLYFYWYRQILGQKVEFLVSFYNNEISEKSEIFDDQFSVERPDGSNFTLKIRSTKLEDSAMYFCASVRDRFYNEQFFGPGTRLTVL.

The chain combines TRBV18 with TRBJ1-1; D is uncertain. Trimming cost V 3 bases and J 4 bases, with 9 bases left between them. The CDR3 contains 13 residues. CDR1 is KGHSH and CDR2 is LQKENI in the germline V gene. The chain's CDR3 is CASSPQQTTEAFF. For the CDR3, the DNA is TGTGCCAGCTCACCCCAACAGACCACTGAAGCTTTCTTT.

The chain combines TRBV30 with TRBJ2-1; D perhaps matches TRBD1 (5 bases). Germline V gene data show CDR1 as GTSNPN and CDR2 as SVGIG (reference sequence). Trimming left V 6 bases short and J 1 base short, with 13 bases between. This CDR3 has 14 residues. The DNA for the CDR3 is TGTGCCTGCCTAGGGGCGCGGTCCTACAATGAGCAGTTCTTC. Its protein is CACLGARSYNEQFF.

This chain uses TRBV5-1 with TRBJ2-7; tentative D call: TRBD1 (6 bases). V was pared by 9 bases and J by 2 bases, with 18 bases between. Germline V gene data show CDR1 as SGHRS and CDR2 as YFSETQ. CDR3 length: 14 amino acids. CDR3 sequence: CATDSGVLTYEQYF. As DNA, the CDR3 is TGCGCCACCGACTCAGGGGTTCTCACCTACGAGCAGTACTTC.

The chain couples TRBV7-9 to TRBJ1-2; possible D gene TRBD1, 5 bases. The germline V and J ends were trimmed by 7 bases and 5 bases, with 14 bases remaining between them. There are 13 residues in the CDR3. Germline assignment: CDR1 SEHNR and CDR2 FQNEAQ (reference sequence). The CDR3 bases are TGTGCCAGCACCCGGGGGGGTTGGTATGGCTACACCTTC. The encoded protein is CASTRGGWYGYTF.

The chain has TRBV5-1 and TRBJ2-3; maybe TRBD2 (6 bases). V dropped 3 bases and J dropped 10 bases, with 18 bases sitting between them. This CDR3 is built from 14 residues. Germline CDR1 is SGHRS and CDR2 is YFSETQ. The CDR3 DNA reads TGCGCCAGCAGCTCGGGACTTGAGGGCAGGTCGCAGTATTTT. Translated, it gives CASSSGLEGRSQYF.

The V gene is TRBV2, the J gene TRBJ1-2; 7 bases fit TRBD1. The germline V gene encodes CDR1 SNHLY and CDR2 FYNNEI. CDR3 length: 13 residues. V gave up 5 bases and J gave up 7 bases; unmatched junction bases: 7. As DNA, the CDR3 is TGTGCCAGCAGTCAACAGGGGATGGGTGGCTACACCTTC. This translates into CASSQQGMGGYTF.